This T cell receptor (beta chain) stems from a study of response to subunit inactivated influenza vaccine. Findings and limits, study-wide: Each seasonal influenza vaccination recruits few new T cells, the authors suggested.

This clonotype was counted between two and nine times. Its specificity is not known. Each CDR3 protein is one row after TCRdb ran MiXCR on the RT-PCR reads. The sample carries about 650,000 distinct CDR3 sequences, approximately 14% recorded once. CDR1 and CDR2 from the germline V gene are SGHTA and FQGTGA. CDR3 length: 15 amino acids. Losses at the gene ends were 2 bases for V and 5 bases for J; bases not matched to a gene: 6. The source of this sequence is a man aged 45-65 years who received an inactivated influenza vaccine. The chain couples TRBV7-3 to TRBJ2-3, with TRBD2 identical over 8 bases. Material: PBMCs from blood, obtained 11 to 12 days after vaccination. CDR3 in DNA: TGTGCCAGCAGCTTAGTGGGCGGGAGGTTAGATACGCAGTATTTT. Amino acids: CASSLVGGRLDTQYF.